The source of this T cell receptor (beta chain) is a study of tumor T cells in aggressive B-cell lymphoma. Using immunoSEQ multiplex PCR, the repertoire was profiled, and TCRdb retains in-frame clones only, with some absent. The table shows fewer than 5,500 clones, with 94% occurring only once. Germline V gene sequence: CDR1 SGHRS, CDR2 YFSETQ. V was cut by 0 bases and J by 6 bases, with 9 bases left in between. The CDR3 totals 13 residues. The chain is built from TRBV5-1 and TRBJ2-5; D possibly corresponds to TRBD2 (6 bases). The source of this sequence is an adult with diffuse large B cell lymphoma. The sample consisted of tumor tissue. The CDR3 loop reads CASSLDGRQTQYF. The CDR3 DNA is TGCGCCAGCAGCTTGGACGGGAGACAGACCCAGTACTTC.